The 15 T cell receptor beta chains below were found in one sample sequenced in a study of somatic mutations in cytotoxic T cells in rheumatoid arthritis (dated 2017 in TCRdb). The protocol used for the library was the immunoSEQ multiplex PCR assay. This immuneACCESS table, as held by TCRdb, lists in-frame sequences with V and J called but not all clones. Of the missing ones, under half trace to an unresolved V gene in checked studies; the others have no known cause. The table for this sample lists about 10,000 clones; over 75% of them were counted only once. The biggest ten clones account for around 1% of the sample. The sample comprised CD4+ T cells sorted from blood. Receptors originate from a young woman with rheumatoid arthritis.

This clone was detected a few times. The rearrangement links TRBV28 to TRBJ1-6, with 10 bases identical to TRBD1. This CDR3 has 15 residues. Looked up from germline, CDR1 is MDHEN and CDR2 is SYDVKM. J was trimmed by 11 bases and V by 5 bases; bases with no gene match: 9. The CDR3 here is CASSPRDRGMTPLHF. CDR3 nucleotide sequence: TGTGCCAGCAGTCCCCGGGACAGGGGTATGACACCCCTCCACTTT.

The chain carries TRBV4-2 and TRBJ2-7; TRBD1 might be the D (6 bases). The V gene's germline CDR1 is LGHNA and CDR2 YNFKEQ. Between the trimmed V and J ends, which lost 5 bases and 3 bases, there was a span of 20 bases. CDR3 length equals 16 residues. Written as DNA, the CDR3 is TGTGCCAGCAGCTCCATGGGGCGATCGGACAGCTACGAGCAGTACTTC. Translating it yields CASSSMGRSDSYEQYF.

The rearrangement joins TRBV30 to TRBJ1-2; 7 nucleotides line up with TRBD1. This CDR3 region has 13 residues. Looked up from germline, CDR1 is GTSNPN and CDR2 is SVGIG (reference sequence). Trimming removed 7 bases from V and 2 bases from J; junction bases left unmatched: 7. CDR3 sequence: CAFIPGQNYGYTF. In DNA form, the CDR3 reads TGTGCCTTCATCCCGGGACAGAACTATGGCTACACCTTC.

With respect to this clone: Germline and junction disagree at one end, which may indicate a read error. This sequence joins TRBV5-6 and TRBJ1-2, with 7 bases lining up with TRBD1. Germline V gives CDR1 SGHDT, CDR2 YYEEEE. The CDR3 extends over 14 amino acids. CDR3 residues: CASSFTSTPGGEPF. In nucleotides, the CDR3 is TGTGCCAGCAGCTTCACATCTACTCCAGGGGGTGAGCCCTTC.

The J gene is TRBJ2-7, the V gene TRBV29-1, with D unclear. Deletions cut 4 bases from V and 5 bases from J, with 18 bases between. The CDR3 sequence is 14 residues long. Germline CDR1 reads SQVTM; CDR2 reads ANQGSEA. The CDR3 DNA is TGCAGCGTTGTTACCGGGTTTTTTCGCGACGAGCAGTACTTC. It translates to CSVVTGFFRDEQYF.

This chain connects TRBV28 to TRBJ2-5; no clear D. CDR1 and CDR2 (germline): MDHEN, SYDVKM. Trimming removed 6 bases from V and 1 base from J, with 18 bases in between. The CDR3 length is 16 residues. The CDR3 DNA reads TGTGCCAGCAGGGTTGCGGCCAGCCGTCTCCAAGAGACCCAGTACTTC. It yields the protein CASRVAASRLQETQYF.

This rearrangement joins TRBV28 to TRBJ2-7; 8 nucleotides agree with TRBD2. The junction had 17 bases not matched to a gene; V was cut back by 5 bases and J by 2 bases. Germline values: CDR1 MDHEN, CDR2 SYDVKM. The CDR3 totals 18 residues. The CDR3 sequence is CASSVLTFSGISTYEQYF. The DNA for the CDR3 is TGTGCCAGCAGTGTTCTGACCTTTAGCGGGATCTCCACCTACGAGCAGTACTTC.

This clone was detected only once. V usage is TRBV28 and J usage is TRBJ1-2; perhaps TRBD1 as D (5 bases). The CDR3 is 13 residues long. Trimming pared 6 bases from V and 7 bases from J, leaving 15 bases between. CDR1 MDHEN and CDR2 SYDVKM come from the germline V gene. For the CDR3, the DNA is TGTGCCAGCAGCCCCCTGCAGGGTAGTGGCTACACCTTC. It codes for CASSPLQGSGYTF.

The chain links TRBV28 to TRBJ1-5; a possible D gene is TRBD1 (6 bases). Germline CDR1 and CDR2: MDHEN and SYDVKM. Trimming took 6 bases from V and 3 from J, leaving 15 bases between them. This CDR3 region has 15 residues. The DNA for the CDR3 is TGTGCCAGCAGGGTGCAGGGGAAGTCCAATCAGCCCCAGCATTTT. It encodes CASRVQGKSNQPQHF. Together with reference TRBV28 and TRBJ1-5, the CDR3 gives the full variable domain: DVKVTQSSRYLVKRTGEKVFLECVQDMDHENMFWYRQDPGLGLRLIYFSYDVKMKEKGDIPEGYSVSREKKERFSLILESASTNQTSMYLCASRVQGKSNQPQHFGDGTRLSIL.

The chain recombines TRBV7-8 with TRBJ1-5, with unresolved D. The CDR3 is 15 amino acids. Looked up from germline, CDR1 is SGHVS and CDR2 is FQNEAQ. Trimming took 5 bases from V and 2 from J, leaving 13 bases between them. Here the CDR3 reads CASSRGRFGNQPQHF. As DNA, the CDR3 is TGTGCCAGCAGCAGAGGGAGGTTTGGCAATCAGCCCCAGCATTTT.

The rearrangement joins TRBV5-4 to TRBJ1-6; a weak D match, TRBD1 (6 bases). Deletions cut 0 bases from V and 7 bases from J, with 11 bases between. From germline, CDR1 is SGHNT and CDR2 YYREEE (reference sequence). CDR3 length: 15 amino acids. The CDR3 DNA reads as TGTGCCAGCAGCTTGGGAGGGCAGGGGAATTCACCCCTCCACTTT. It encodes CASSLGGQGNSPLHF.

The rearrangement links TRBV7-2 to TRBJ2-5; D gene uncertain. Germline V gene data show CDR1 as SGHTA and CDR2 as FQGNSA. The CDR3 has 12 residues. V was pared by 5 bases and J by 11 bases, with 15 bases between. CDR3 protein: CASSRPSRRQYF. CDR3 DNA sequence: TGTGCCAGCAGCCGGCCGTCTAGAAGGCAGTACTTC.

The chain employs TRBV19 and TRBJ1-5, with no clear D. Germline CDR1 reads LNHDA; CDR2 reads SQIVND (reference sequence). The CDR3 has 13 amino acids. Trimming shortened V by 8 bases and J by 0 bases, and 8 bases separated the two germline ends. The CDR3 sequence is CASVGDSNQPQHF. CDR3 coding DNA: TGTGCCAGTGTCGGGGATAGCAATCAGCCCCAGCATTTT.

The chain combines TRBV28 with TRBJ1-1; D is possibly TRBD1 (5 bases). The CDR3 has 15 amino acids. Germline values: CDR1 MDHEN, CDR2 SYDVKM. The V end was cut by 1 base, the J end by 1 base, with 10 bases between. The CDR3 region has the DNA TGTGCCAGCAGTTTATCGGGGGAGAGGAACACTGAAGCTTTCTTT. Translation gives CASSLSGERNTEAFF.

The chain carries TRBV6-5 and TRBJ2-7; D is possibly TRBD1 (6 bases). Per germline, CDR1 MNHEY and CDR2 SVGAGI. Trimming pared 7 bases from V and 10 bases from J, leaving 20 bases between. The CDR3 is 13 residues long. CDR3 amino acids: CASTNRAGGSQYF. The CDR3 nucleotides are TGTGCCAGCACCAACAGGGCAGGTGGCTCCCAGTACTTC.